One sample yielded the 27 T cell receptor beta chains listed below, sequenced in a study of blood T cell repertoires in COVID-19. Produced via immunoSEQ multiplex PCR; TCRdb's table is partial and in-frame only. The table has about 130,000 clones, around nine tenths seen once. Sample: peripheral blood. The receptor source for this set is a man aged 50-59 years with COVID-19, enrolled during active disease.

This clone was recorded only once. The chain uses TRBV27 and TRBJ2-5, with D possibly matching TRBD2 (6 bases). V was pared by 5 bases and J by 2 bases, with 12 bases between. This CDR3 has 14 residues. CDR1 and CDR2 (germline): MNHEY, SMNVEV (reference sequence). DNA of the CDR3: TGTGCCAGCAGTCCTCGGAGGGCTCAAGAGACCCAGTACTTC. This sequence encodes CASSPRRAQETQYF.

This clone has more than one count but fewer than ten. The V call is TRBV6-1, the J call TRBJ2-7, with a weak D call TRBD1 (5 bases). The CDR3 consists of 14 residues. Trimming removed 2 bases at V and 1 base at J, with 9 bases between. Germline V gene lookup returns CDR1 MNHNS and CDR2 SASEGT. The CDR3 sequence: CASSEPGNSYEQYV. The CDR3 coding sequence is TGTGCCAGCAGTGAACCAGGGAATTCCTACGAGCAGTACGTC.

This chain joins TRBV7-2 and TRBJ2-1; 10 bases align to TRBD2. Germline V gene data show CDR1 as SGHTA and CDR2 as FQGNSA. The CDR3 length is 18 residues. Trimming cost V 8 bases and J 3 bases; bases outside gene matches: 16. CDR3: CASPLSRTTSGIYNEQFF. DNA for the CDR3: TGTGCCAGCCCTTTGTCCAGGACAACTAGCGGGATCTACAATGAGCAGTTCTTC. Drawing the rest from reference TRBV7-2 and TRBJ2-1, the complete variable domain is GAGVSQSPSNKVTEKGKDVELRCDPISGHTALYWYRQSLGQGLEFLIYFQGNSAPDKSGLPSDRFSAERTGGSVSTLTIQRTQQEDSAVYLCASPLSRTTSGIYNEQFFGPGTRLTVL.

The rearrangement joins TRBV5-8 to TRBJ2-2; 14 nucleotides match TRBD2. V gave up 5 bases and J gave up 2 bases; unmatched junction bases: 8. The CDR3 consists of 18 residues. Germline V gene sequence: CDR1 SGHTS, CDR2 YDEGEE. The CDR3 reads CASRLPGTSGSNTGELFF. The CDR3 DNA follows: TGTGCCAGCAGATTACCCGGGACTAGCGGGAGCAACACCGGGGAGCTGTTTTTT.

This chain links TRBV4-2 with TRBJ2-5; 13 bases agree with TRBD2. The CDR3 is made up of 18 amino acids. The germline CDR1 and CDR2 sequences are LGHNA and YNFKEQ. The junction had 9 bases not matched to a gene; V was cut back by 4 bases and J by 1 base. In DNA form, the CDR3 reads TGTGCCAGCAGCCCGGCCGGGACTAGCGGGAACTTCCAAGAGACCCAGTACTTC. Its translation is CASSPAGTSGNFQETQYF.

The J gene is TRBJ1-4, the V gene TRBV2; perhaps TRBD1 as D (6 bases). The CDR3 sequence is 13 residues long. V gave up 2 bases and J gave up 7 bases, with 8 bases separating them. Germline V gene data show CDR1 as SNHLY and CDR2 as FYNNEI. This CDR3 is CASSERGGEKLFF. The CDR3 DNA reads as TGTGCCAGCAGTGAAAGAGGGGGTGAAAAACTGTTTTTT.

The V gene is TRBV5-4, the J gene TRBJ1-1; 7 bases map to TRBD1. Germline CDR1 is SGHNT and CDR2 is YYREEE (reference sequence). The CDR3 consists of 15 residues. With 4 bases clipped from V and 0 bases from J, the junction kept 6 bases outside the gene matches. CDR3 nucleotides: TGTGCCAGCAGCCCAGGGGGGAGCATGAACACTGAAGCTTTCTTT. Its translation is CASSPGGSMNTEAFF.

The chain employs TRBV5-1 and TRBJ2-3, with 10 bases aligning to TRBD2. Germline-derived CDR1 and CDR2 are SGHRS and YFSETQ. CDR3 length equals 16 residues. Trimming took 1 base from V and 3 from J; bases not matched to a gene: 5. This CDR3 is CASSLLLAGWTDTQYF. For the CDR3, the DNA is TGCGCCAGCAGCTTGCTACTAGCGGGATGGACAGATACGCAGTATTTT.

This rearrangement joins TRBV5-1 to TRBJ2-3; TRBD1 might be the D (5 bases). The CDR3 spans 14 residues. Trimming cost V 0 bases and J 6 bases, with 11 bases left between them. Germline V gene sequence: CDR1 SGHRS, CDR2 YFSETQ. CDR3 amino acids: CASSLGQGIDTQYF. The CDR3 nucleotides are TGCGCCAGCAGCTTGGGGCAGGGAATCGATACGCAGTATTTT.

The chain carries TRBV7-6 and TRBJ2-2, with TRBD2 identical over 14 bases. Trimming at V came to 1 base and at J to 7 bases, leaving 5 bases not matched to a gene. The CDR3 has 17 amino acids. Germline V gene lookup returns CDR1 SGHVS and CDR2 FNYEAQ. CDR3 nucleotide sequence: TGTGCCAGCAGCTTAGTTGGGACTAGCGGGAGCCACGGGGAGCTGTTTTTT. It translates to CASSLVGTSGSHGELFF.

The J gene is TRBJ2-3, the V gene TRBV7-3, with a possible D match to TRBD2 (5 bases). The CDR3 spans 14 residues. Per germline, CDR1 SGHTA and CDR2 FQGTGA. V lost 3 bases to trimming and J lost 6 bases, with 13 bases between them. The CDR3, as DNA: TGTGCCAGCAGCTTGACCCCCGGGGTGGATACGCAGTATTTT. Translated: CASSLTPGVDTQYF.

This clone has a single count. This chain connects TRBV6-5 to TRBJ2-7, with D possibly being TRBD2 (5 bases). The CDR3 totals 11 residues. V was shortened by 9 bases and J by 6 bases, with 12 bases between the two germline ends. Germline CDR1 and CDR2: MNHEY and SVGAGI. The CDR3 DNA follows: TGTGCCAGTATGAGGGAGACCGAGCAGTACGTC. Amino acids: CASMRETEQYV.

V usage is TRBV5-1 and J usage is TRBJ2-1; D is perhaps TRBD1 (5 bases). From germline, CDR1 is SGHRS and CDR2 YFSETQ. The CDR3 has 14 amino acids. Trimming left V 4 bases short and J 1 base short, with 9 bases between. DNA of the CDR3: TGCGCCAGCAGCCCGGACAAGTCCTACAATGAGCAGTTCTTC. Its protein product is CASSPDKSYNEQFF.

The chain recombines TRBV7-9 with TRBJ2-7; TRBD2 might be the D (5 bases). This CDR3 contains 13 residues. Per the germline V gene, CDR1 is SEHNR and CDR2 is FQNEAQ (reference sequence). V shed 8 bases and J shed 2 bases, with 13 bases lying between them. CDR3 in DNA: TGTGCCAGCGTGAGCGGACTCGCCTACGAGCAGTACTTC. Translation: CASVSGLAYEQYF.

This chain joins TRBV5-4 and TRBJ2-5; possible D gene TRBD1, 6 bases. Germline-derived CDR1 and CDR2 are SGHNT and YYREEE (reference sequence). V gave up 4 bases and J gave up 5 bases, with 15 bases separating them. This CDR3 is 14 amino acids long. CDR3 in DNA: TGTGCCAGCAGCCCTAGGGGGAACTCGGAGACCCAGTACTTC. Translating it yields CASSPRGNSETQYF. Full variable domain (missing parts from reference TRBV5-4 and TRBJ2-5): ETGVTQSPTHLIKTRGQQVTLRCSSQSGHNTVSWYQQALGQGPQFIFQYYREEENGRGNFPPRFSGLQFPNYSSELNVNALELDDSALYLCASSPRGNSETQYFGPGTRLLVL.

In this sample, this clone turned up a few times. The chain is built from TRBV11-2 and TRBJ2-7, with 10 positions matching TRBD2. CDR1 is SGHAT and CDR2 is FQNNGV in the germline V gene. V lost 4 bases, J lost 1 base, and 7 bases stayed unmatched. The CDR3 is 16 amino acids. In nucleotides, the CDR3 is TGTGCCAGCAGCTCCTTTAGCGGGAGGTCGTCCTACGAGCAGTACTTC. Protein product: CASSSFSGRSSYEQYF.

The chain is built from TRBV5-6 and TRBJ2-3; D uncertain. CDR1 is SGHDT, CDR2 YYEEEE, per germline. The CDR3 length is 14 residues. V was clipped by 3 bases and J by 3 bases, with 11 bases between them. Here the CDR3 DNA reads TGTGCCAGCAGCTGGGCCGCACCGACAGATACGCAGTATTTT. Protein product: CASSWAAPTDTQYF.

This CDR3 is CASSQDRGTDTQYF. The CDR3 region has the DNA TGTGCCAGCAGCCAGGACAGGGGCACAGATACGCAGTATTTT. The chain uses TRBV5-4 and TRBJ2-3; TRBD1 matches at 8 bases. Per the germline V gene, CDR1 is SGHNT and CDR2 is YYREEE (reference sequence). Trimming at V came to 4 bases and at J to 1 base, leaving 2 bases not matched to a gene. The CDR3 runs to 14 residues.

The V gene is TRBV2, the J gene TRBJ2-2; TRBD2 agrees at 12 bases. This CDR3 is built from 15 residues. The germline V gene has CDR1 SNHLY and CDR2 FYNNEI. V shed 8 bases, J shed 5 bases, and the junction held 6 bases outside the gene matches. DNA of the CDR3: TGTGCCAGCGACGGACTAGCGGGAAAGACCGGGGAGCTGTTTTTT. The encoded protein is CASDGLAGKTGELFF. Drawing the rest from reference TRBV2 and TRBJ2-2, the complete variable domain is EPEVTQTPSHQVTQMGQEVILRCVPISNHLYFYWYRQILGQKVEFLVSFYNNEISEKSEIFDDQFSVERPDGSNFTLKIRSTKLEDSAMYFCASDGLAGKTGELFFGEGSRLTVL.

V and J are TRBV6-6 and TRBJ2-2; 8 positions agree with TRBD2. The CDR3 is 14 amino acids. The J segment lost 7 bases and the V segment lost 7 bases, leaving 8 bases of the junction unmatched. Germline lookup yields CDR1 MNHNY and CDR2 SVGAGI (reference sequence). The CDR3: CASTLAGRSGELFF. Here the CDR3 DNA reads TGTGCCAGCACCTTAGCGGGAAGGAGCGGGGAGCTGTTTTTT.

This chain links TRBV24-1 with TRBJ2-5; 8 bases agree with TRBD1. The V and J ends lost 6 bases and 3 bases, in that order; junction bases with no gene match: 5. CDR1 is KGHDR, CDR2 SFDVKD, per germline. This CDR3 contains 14 residues. The CDR3 sequence is CATSIGQGEETQYF. The CDR3 DNA sequence: TGTGCCACCAGTATAGGACAGGGCGAAGAGACCCAGTACTTC.

In its sample, this clone was seen once. The CDR3 here is CASSHLTGYEKLFF. DNA of the CDR3: TGTGCCAGCAGCCATCTTACAGGGTACGAAAAACTGTTTTTT. The chain recombines TRBV5-5 with TRBJ1-4, with D possibly matching TRBD1 (6 bases). V was clipped by 4 bases and J by 8 bases, with 15 bases between them. This CDR3 comprises 14 residues. CDR1 is SGHKS and CDR2 is YYEKEE in the germline V gene (reference sequence). The variable domain in full, completed from reference TRBV5-5 and TRBJ1-4, reads DAGVTQSPTHLIKTRGQQVTLRCSPISGHKSVSWYQQVLGQGPQFIFQYYEKEERGRGNFPDRFSARQFPNYSSELNVNALLLGDSALYLCASSHLTGYEKLFFGSGTQLSVL.

The rearrangement links TRBV5-8 to TRBJ1-6; 9 bases are a match to TRBD1. CDR1 is SGHTS and CDR2 is YDEGEE in the germline V gene. CDR3 length: 15 residues. The junction had 8 bases not matched to a gene; V was cut back by 4 bases and J by 9 bases. The CDR3 spells CASSQGQGRGSPLHF. The DNA of the CDR3 is TGTGCCAGCAGCCAGGGACAGGGCAGAGGTTCACCCCTCCACTTT.

The chain recombines TRBV2 with TRBJ1-6; no clear D gene. Trimming took off 6 bases at V and 6 bases at J, with 3 bases between the two ends. Germline V CDR1 and CDR2: SNHLY, FYNNEI. There are 11 residues in the CDR3. CDR3 sequence (DNA): TGTGCCAGCAGCGGTAATTCACCCCTCCACTTT. This encodes CASSGNSPLHF. The variable domain in full, completed from reference TRBV2 and TRBJ1-6, reads EPEVTQTPSHQVTQMGQEVILRCVPISNHLYFYWYRQILGQKVEFLVSFYNNEISEKSEIFDDQFSVERPDGSNFTLKIRSTKLEDSAMYFCASSGNSPLHFGNGTRLTVT.

This chain connects TRBV9 to TRBJ2-2, with 9 bases lining up with TRBD2. The germline CDR1 and CDR2 sequences are SGDLS and YYNGEE. Trimming at V came to 4 bases and at J to 5 bases, leaving 9 bases not matched to a gene. This CDR3 region has 16 residues. The CDR3 region is CASSPRIAGETGELFF. CDR3 bases: TGTGCCAGCAGCCCTCGGATAGCGGGAGAAACCGGGGAGCTGTTTTTT.

V usage is TRBV5-1 and J usage is TRBJ2-2; 10 nucleotides agree with TRBD2. V trimming: 1 base; J trimming: 5 bases; junction bases outside the gene matches: 5. CDR1 SGHRS and CDR2 YFSETQ come from the germline V gene. The CDR3 is made up of 16 amino acids. CDR3 protein: CASSLQAGGYTGELFF. The CDR3 DNA is TGCGCCAGCAGCTTGCAAGCGGGAGGGTATACCGGGGAGCTGTTTTTT. The full variable domain, completed using reference TRBV5-1 and TRBJ2-2, is KAGVTQTPRYLIKTRGQQVTLSCSPISGHRSVSWYQQTPGQGLQFLFEYFSETQRNKGNFPGRFSGRQFSNSRSEMNVSTLELGDSALYLCASSLQAGGYTGELFFGEGSRLTVL.

The chain combines TRBV5-4 with TRBJ2-7; D unresolved. V was trimmed by 3 bases and J by 5 bases, leaving 12 bases between them. The CDR3 extends over 13 amino acids. Germline V gives CDR1 SGHNT, CDR2 YYREEE (reference sequence). CDR3 residues: CASSSDSGHEQYF. The CDR3 DNA reads as TGTGCCAGCAGCTCGGATAGTGGGCACGAGCAGTACTTC.